Listed below are T cell receptor beta chains from one sample, sequenced in a study of shared clonotypes between healthy human individuals. Method: immunoSEQ multiplex PCR; TCRdb's copy keeps in-frame clones and lacks some. The sample includes roughly 1.5 million clones, 98% seen only once; the top ten take about 0.4%. Sequencing was performed on naive CD4+ T cells sorted from blood. Source of these receptors: a man aged 30 to 39 in good health. The CDR3 runs from the conserved cysteine through the conserved F or W. D genes are given only for firm matches. For some rows the clone size is stated as once, few or many, or as a class when expanded; others skip it.

>TRBJ1-5|TRBD1|TRBV7-8|-
TGTGCCAGCAGCTTAGCAATGACAGGGGTCAGGCAGAATCAGCCCCAGCATTTT
CASSLAMTGVRQNQPQHF
>TRBJ1-5|TRBD1|TRBV19|-
TGTGCCAGTAGAACGGGACAGTGGAATCAGCCCCAGCATTTT
CASRTGQWNQPQHF
>TRBJ2-1|TRBD2|TRBV11-3|-
TGTGCCAGCAGCTTAGATACAGCTAGCGGGAGTACTTCTTACAATGAGCAGTTCTTC
CASSLDTASGSTSYNEQFF
>TRBJ1-4|TRBD1|TRBV10-3|-
TGTGCCATCAGTTCCGGGACAGCTAATGAAAAACTGTTTTTT
CAISSGTANEKLFF
>TRBJ2-7|TRBD2|TRBV4-1|-
TGCGCCAGCAGCCCCAGAGGAGCGGGAGGGCCCTACGAGCAGTACTTC
CASSPRGAGGPYEQYF
>TRBJ2-5|TRBD2|TRBV2|once
TGTGCCAGCAGTCGAGGCAGTACATCGGGAGGAGTTCAAGAGACCCAGTACTTC
CASSRGSTSGGVQETQYF
>TRBJ1-2|-|TRBV9|-
TGTGCCAGCAGCGTTGGTAGAGGAGGCGATGGCTACACCTTC
CASSVGRGGDGYTF
>TRBJ2-7|-|TRBV18|-
TGTGCCAGCTCCTCGACCCGCACTTACTACGAGCAGTACTTC
CASSSTRTYYEQYF
>TRBJ2-2|-|TRBV19|-
TGTGCCAGTAGTATCGGTGCGGGTTTTATCGGGGAGCTGTTTTTT
CASSIGAGFIGELFF
>TRBJ1-2|TRBD1|TRBV11-2|-
TGTGCCAGCAGCCGGGACAGCGCCTATGCTGGCTACACCTTC
CASSRDSAYAGYTF
>TRBJ1-1|-|TRBV19|-
TGTGCCAGTAGTTCTGGACAGGAAGCTTTCTTT
CASSSGQEAFF
>TRBJ2-3|TRBD2|TRBV5-1|once
TGCGCCAGCAGCTCGGGACTAGCGGGAGGGAACACAGATACGCAGTATTTT
CASSSGLAGGNTDTQYF
>TRBJ2-7|-|TRBV7-8|-
TGTGCCAGCAGCCCCCGGGAGACCTCCTACGAGCAGTACTTC
CASSPRETSYEQYF
>TRBJ1-5|-|TRBV21-1|-
TGTGCCAGCAGCAAGGGACGGATCAATCAGCCCCAGCATTTT
CASSKGRINQPQHF
>TRBJ2-7|TRBD2|TRBV6-5|-
TGTGCCAGCAGCGGACTAGCGGGAGTGGGAGAGCAGTACTTC
CASSGLAGVGEQYF
>TRBJ2-7|-|TRBV28|-
TGTGCCAGCAGTGGGGGATCCTACGAGCAGTACTTC
CASSGGSYEQYF
>TRBJ2-1|-|TRBV27|once
TGTGCCAGCACTTCCGAGGGGATTTTTAATGAGCAGTTCTTC
CASTSEGIFNEQFF
>TRBJ2-7|-|TRBV19|once
TGTGCCAGTAGGGATCGGGGTTCACCGGCCTACGAGCAGTACTTC
CASRDRGSPAYEQYF
>TRBJ2-7|-|TRBV5-1|once
TGCGCCAGCAGCTTGGTCGGGAGCAGTTACGAGCAGTACTTC
CASSLVGSSYEQYF
>TRBJ1-5|-|TRBV28|-
TGTGCCAGCATACAGGACCGGCGCCCTAGTCAGCCCCAGCATTTT
CASIQDRRPSQPQHF
>TRBJ2-1|TRBD2|TRBV25-1|-
TGTGCCAGCAGTGAATTCAGGACTAGCGGGATAAGTGAGCAGTTCTTC
CASSEFRTSGISEQFF
>TRBJ2-1|-|TRBV4-1|once
TGCGCCAGCAGCAAAGAACGGAGCTCCTACAATGAGCAGTTCTTC
CASSKERSSYNEQFF
>TRBJ2-7|-|TRBV6-6|-
TGTGCCAGCAGTCCGCTAGGGTACGAGCAGTACTTC
CASSPLGYEQYF
>TRBJ2-1|-|TRBV5-1|-
TGCGCCAGCAGCTTGGAGATTCTCGGGGAGCAGTTCTTC
CASSLEILGEQFF
>TRBJ2-5|-|TRBV28|-
TGTGCCAGCAGTTTACGCTCGGGGGTAGGGGAGACCCAGTACTTC
CASSLRSGVGETQYF
>TRBJ1-5|TRBD1|TRBV15|-
TGTGCCACCAGCGGAACGGGACAGGGGGGCACAAGTCAGCCCCAGCATTTT
CATSGTGQGGTSQPQHF
>TRBJ2-6|TRBD2|TRBV11-3|-
TGTGCCAGCAGCGCTAGCGGCTCTGGGGCCAACGTCCTGACTTTC
CASSASGSGANVLTF
>TRBJ2-1|TRBD2|TRBV9|-
TGTGCCAGCAGCGTAGGAATAGGAGGGAGTGGGACTAGCGGGAGAAATGAGCAGTTCTTC
CASSVGIGGSGTSGRNEQFF
>TRBJ1-3|-|TRBV5-1|-
TGCGCCAGCAGCTCCTCAGGAACCTCTGGAAACACCATATATTTT
CASSSSGTSGNTIYF
>TRBJ2-1|-|TRBV7-2|-
TGTGCCAGCAGCTCCCCAGGGGTGGGCTACAATGAGCAGTTCTTC
CASSSPGVGYNEQFF
>TRBJ2-1|-|TRBV9|-
TGTGCCAGCAGCGCCGAGGTGGGCTCCTACAATGAGCAGTTCTTC
CASSAEVGSYNEQFF
>TRBJ1-2|-|TRBV5-4|-
TGTGCCAGCAGCGATAAATCTGGCCTCGGATGGGCTAACTATGGCTACACCTTC
CASSDKSGLGWANYGYTF
>TRBJ1-5|-|TRBV4-1|-
TGCGCCAGCAGCCAAAGCGAGGTCCGGCAGCCCCAGCATTTT
CASSQSEVRQPQHF
>TRBJ2-7|-|TRBV6-5|-
TGTGCCAGCAGTTTGGGACCGGCCTCCTACGAGCAGTACTTC
CASSLGPASYEQYF
>TRBJ2-7|-|TRBV28|-
TGTGCCAGCAGTCCCGGGACACCTCTAACCTACGAGCAGTACTTC
CASSPGTPLTYEQYF
>TRBJ2-2|-|TRBV11-2|-
TGTGCCAGCAGCTTAGACCCTGGCCGGAACACCGGGGAGCTGTTTTTT
CASSLDPGRNTGELFF
>TRBJ2-5|-|TRBV7-9|-
TGTGCCAGCAGTGGGGTAGCTCGGCAAGAGACCCAGTACTTC
CASSGVARQETQYF
>TRBJ2-1|TRBD2|TRBV29-1|-
TGCAGCGTGCCCAGACTAGCGGGAGTCTACAATGAGCAGTTCTTC
CSVPRLAGVYNEQFF
>TRBJ1-5|-|TRBV6-1|-
TGTGCCAGTTTTGGTATAACGAGTCCTACTCAGCCCCAGCATTTT
CASFGITSPTQPQHF
>TRBJ2-3|-|TRBV7-3|-
TGTGCCAGCAGCTTAACACTAGCCGGCACAGATACGCAGTATTTT
CASSLTLAGTDTQYF
>TRBJ1-5|-|TRBV2|-
TGTGCCAGCAGGGCGGAGGGGACCCCTGATAGCAATCAGCCCCAGCATTTT
CASRAEGTPDSNQPQHF
>TRBJ1-1|TRBD1|TRBV5-5|-
TGTGCCAGCAGCTTGGTTACAGGGGCGCAGAACACTGAAGCTTTCTTT
CASSLVTGAQNTEAFF
>TRBJ2-7|-|TRBV5-4|-
TGTGCCAGCAGCTTGGCGTCAGGGATGAACCACGAGCAGTACTTC
CASSLASGMNHEQYF
>TRBJ2-1|-|TRBV9|-
TGTGCCAGCAGCGTAGAAATTCAGGGAGAGCAGTTCTTC
CASSVEIQGEQFF
>TRBJ1-2|TRBD1|TRBV6-1|-
TGTGCCAGCAGTTCAAGGACAGGGGGCGGTGGCTACACCTTC
CASSSRTGGGGYTF
>TRBJ1-1|-|TRBV2|-
TGTGCCAGCAGTGTGGCGGTGTCGAACACTGAAGCTTTCTTT
CASSVAVSNTEAFF
>TRBJ2-1|-|TRBV9|-
TGTGCCAGCAGCACTAACAGGGCGGATGAGCAGTTCTTC
CASSTNRADEQFF
>TRBJ2-2|-|TRBV5-4|once
TGTGCCAGCAGCTCCCAGGGCGTCGCCGGGGAGCTGTTTTTT
CASSSQGVAGELFF
>TRBJ2-5|-|TRBV5-1|-
TGCGCCAGCAGCTTGCAGTACCAAGAGACCCAGTACTTC
CASSLQYQETQYF
>TRBJ2-7|TRBD1|TRBV6-5|-
TGTGCCAGCAGCCCAGGGGGCTCCTACGAGCAGTACTTC
CASSPGGSYEQYF
>TRBJ2-1|TRBD1|TRBV5-1|-
TGCGCCAGCAGCTTGGAAGACAGGGTGGTTGAGCAGTTCTTC
CASSLEDRVVEQFF
>TRBJ1-3|TRBD1|TRBV9|-
TGTGCCAGCAGCGTAGTAGCTCAAGGACAGGGGACTGGAAACACCATATATTTT
CASSVVAQGQGTGNTIYF